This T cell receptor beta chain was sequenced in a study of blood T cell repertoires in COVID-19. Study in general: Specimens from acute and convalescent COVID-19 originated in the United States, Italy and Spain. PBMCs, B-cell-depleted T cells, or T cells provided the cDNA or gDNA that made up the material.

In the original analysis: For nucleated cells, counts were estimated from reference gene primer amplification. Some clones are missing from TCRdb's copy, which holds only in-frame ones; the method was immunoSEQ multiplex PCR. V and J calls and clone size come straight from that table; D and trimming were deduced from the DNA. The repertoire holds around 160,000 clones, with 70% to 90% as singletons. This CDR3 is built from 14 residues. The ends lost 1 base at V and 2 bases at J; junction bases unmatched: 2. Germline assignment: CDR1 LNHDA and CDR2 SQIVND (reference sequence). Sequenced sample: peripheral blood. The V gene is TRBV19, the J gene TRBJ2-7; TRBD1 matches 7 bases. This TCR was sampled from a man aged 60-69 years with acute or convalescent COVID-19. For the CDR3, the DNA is TGTGCCAGTAGTATAGTTGGGACAGCCTACGAGCAGTACTTC. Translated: CASSIVGTAYEQYF.